This passage covers 19 T cell receptor beta chains from one sample sequenced in a study of cytomegalovirus exposure and HLA in healthy donors. Researchers ran the PCR with 60 Vbeta and 13 Jbeta primers. Libraries were prepared by immunoSEQ multiplex PCR; TCRdb keeps only in-frame clonotypes and omits some of them. In total, the table holds over 100,000 clones. The sample was PBMCs. Receptors originate from a woman between 35 and 50 years old in good health and CMV-seropositive.

The chain uses TRBV11-2 and TRBJ2-7; TRBD2 might be the D (5 bases). Germline values: CDR1 SGHAT, CDR2 FQNNGV. Trimming took 4 bases from V and 6 from J, leaving 13 bases between them. The CDR3 totals 13 residues. The chain's CDR3 is CASSWERTGEQYF. CDR3 coding DNA: TGTGCCAGCAGCTGGGAGAGGACTGGCGAGCAGTACTTC.

The chain recombines TRBV5-1 with TRBJ2-5; 12 positions match TRBD2. CDR1 is SGHRS, CDR2 YFSETQ, per germline. V was pared by 7 bases and J by 4 bases, with 5 bases of the junction left unmatched. The CDR3 sequence is 14 residues long. CDR3 sequence: CASRLAGGRETQYF. The CDR3 bases are TGCGCCAGCCGGCTAGCGGGAGGGAGAGAGACCCAGTACTTC. Based on the CDR3 plus reference TRBV5-1 and TRBJ2-5, the full variable domain is KAGVTQTPRYLIKTRGQQVTLSCSPISGHRSVSWYQQTPGQGLQFLFEYFSETQRNKGNFPGRFSGRQFSNSRSEMNVSTLELGDSALYLCASRLAGGRETQYFGPGTRLLVL.

This chain joins TRBV7-9 and TRBJ1-1, with 7 positions matching TRBD1. J lost 1 base, V lost 6 bases, and 5 bases had no gene match. CDR3 length: 14 residues. Looked up from germline, CDR1 is SEHNR and CDR2 is FQNEAQ (reference sequence). Here the CDR3 reads CASRPGTANTEAFF. CDR3 nucleotide sequence: TGTGCCAGCAGACCCGGGACAGCGAACACTGAAGCTTTCTTT.

This chain's CDR3 is CASSDRQGANGYTF. The DNA for the CDR3 is TGTGCCAGCAGTGATAGGCAGGGGGCGAATGGCTACACCTTC. This chain connects TRBV25-1 to TRBJ1-2; 8 bases align to TRBD1. This CDR3 is 14 amino acids long. Germline V CDR1 and CDR2: MGHDK, SYGVNS. J was trimmed by 6 bases and V by 3 bases; bases with no gene match: 6.

The J gene is TRBJ2-7, the V gene TRBV27, with D perhaps TRBD1 (5 bases). V was shortened by 5 bases and J by 5 bases, with 13 bases between the two germline ends. The CDR3 consists of 13 residues. Germline CDR1 reads MNHEY; CDR2 reads SMNVEV (reference sequence). CDR3 DNA sequence: TGTGCCAGCAGTCAATACGCAGGGCACGAGCAGTACTTC. This translates into CASSQYAGHEQYF.

The genes are TRBV11-3 and TRBJ2-3, with TRBD2 matching 11 bases. The CDR3 extends over 15 amino acids. V lost 0 bases and J lost 4; bases outside the gene matches: 0. Germline CDR1 and CDR2: SGHNT and YENEEA. The CDR3 spells CASSLELAGADTQYF. Here the CDR3 DNA reads TGTGCCAGCAGCTTAGAACTAGCGGGAGCAGATACGCAGTATTTT.

This chain connects TRBV5-6 to TRBJ1-2; the match to TRBD1 covers 7 bases. With 2 bases clipped from V and 6 bases from J, the junction kept 10 bases outside the gene matches. CDR3 length: 15 residues. Germline CDR1 SGHDT, CDR2 YYEEEE. As DNA, the CDR3 is TGTGCCAGCAGCTTTAAGACAGGGTACCAGAATGGCTACACCTTC. It is translated as CASSFKTGYQNGYTF.

The gene calls are TRBV29-1 and TRBJ1-2, with 7 bases lining up with TRBD1. The CDR3 consists of 15 residues. V lost 5 bases and J lost 4; bases outside the gene matches: 13. Germline CDR1 SQVTM, CDR2 ANQGSEA. CDR3 protein: CSVPAGGPLGYGYTF. In nucleotides, the CDR3 is TGCAGCGTTCCCGCAGGGGGGCCTTTGGGCTATGGCTACACCTTC.

The chain couples TRBV7-8 to TRBJ2-5, with TRBD2 as a possible D gene (6 bases). Trimming pared 0 bases from V and 5 bases from J, leaving 13 bases between. This CDR3 region has 15 residues. Looked up from germline, CDR1 is SGHVS and CDR2 is FQNEAQ. As DNA, the CDR3 is TGTGCCAGCAGCTTAGCGCCGGGGGACGGCGAGACCCAGTACTTC. This codes for CASSLAPGDGETQYF.

The J gene is TRBJ2-1, the V gene TRBV7-9, with TRBD1 identical over 9 bases. The germline V gene has CDR1 SEHNR and CDR2 FQNEAQ (reference sequence). The CDR3 has 16 amino acids. V trimming: 5 bases; J trimming: 5 bases; junction bases outside the gene matches: 10. The CDR3 DNA reads TGTGCCAGCAGCCTATCCGGGACAGGGTCGGACAATGAGCAGTTCTTC. It codes for CASSLSGTGSDNEQFF.

The chain uses TRBV7-2 and TRBJ1-2, with D unclear. This CDR3 region has 14 residues. The germline gives CDR1 SGHTA, CDR2 FQGNSA. V was pared by 2 bases and J by 3 bases, with 10 bases between. CDR3 loop: CASSLYASDYGYTF. The DNA of the CDR3 is TGTGCCAGCAGCTTATACGCGTCGGACTATGGCTACACCTTC.

The J gene is TRBJ1-1, the V gene TRBV6-5, with D unclear. The CDR3 totals 13 residues. Germline V lookup: CDR1 MNHEY, CDR2 SVGAGI. Between the trimmed V and J ends, which lost 8 bases and 1 base, there was a span of 11 bases. This chain's CDR3 is CASSPGRNTEAFF. The CDR3 DNA reads as TGTGCCAGCTCCCCCGGGAGGAACACTGAAGCTTTCTTT.

The chain carries TRBV7-9 and TRBJ2-7; 11 nucleotides match TRBD1. The V gene end was trimmed by 1 base and the J gene end by 6 bases; junction bases not matched to a gene: 2. Germline V gives CDR1 SEHNR, CDR2 FQNEAQ (reference sequence). CDR3 length: 14 amino acids. The CDR3 region is CASSLGDRGSEQYF. Written as DNA, the CDR3 is TGTGCCAGCAGCTTAGGGGACAGGGGGAGCGAGCAGTACTTC.

V and J are TRBV19 and TRBJ2-5; D is possibly TRBD2 (5 bases). The V and J ends lost 10 bases and 9 bases respectively, with 24 bases between them. The CDR3 consists of 14 residues. Per the germline V gene, CDR1 is LNHDA and CDR2 is SQIVND (reference sequence). The chain's CDR3 is CATRPRGGPIPQYF. As DNA, the CDR3 is TGTGCCACTCGGCCCCGAGGCGGGCCAATTCCCCAGTACTTC. The full variable domain, rest sourced from reference TRBV19 and TRBJ2-5, is DGGITQSPKYLFRKEGQNVTLSCEQNLNHDAMYWYRQDPGQGLRLIYYSQIVNDFQKGDIAEGYSVSREKKESFPLTVTSAQKNPTAFYLCATRPRGGPIPQYFGPGTRLLVL.

The chain joins TRBV7-2 to TRBJ2-2, with 10 bases that match TRBD2. The CDR3 consists of 18 residues. Germline V gives CDR1 SGHTA, CDR2 FQGNSA. The junction had 8 bases not matched to a gene; V was cut back by 1 base and J by 3 bases. CDR3 sequence: CASSLVSGRAGDTGELFF. DNA of the CDR3: TGTGCCAGCAGCTTAGTCAGCGGGAGGGCCGGGGACACCGGGGAGCTGTTTTTT.

The gene calls are TRBV28 and TRBJ2-1; D might be TRBD2 (5 bases). V was shortened by 3 bases and J by 8 bases, with 14 bases between the two germline ends. The germline V gene encodes CDR1 MDHEN and CDR2 SYDVKM. This CDR3 region has 14 residues. This chain's CDR3 is CASSFLGRADEQFF. The DNA of the CDR3 is TGTGCCAGCAGTTTCCTAGGGCGGGCGGATGAGCAGTTCTTC.

This rearrangement joins TRBV6-1 to TRBJ1-1; 8 nucleotides align to TRBD1. The CDR3 is 15 residues long. Germline values: CDR1 MNHNS, CDR2 SASEGT. V lost 7 bases to trimming and J lost 4 bases; unmatched junction nucleotides: 11. In nucleotides, the CDR3 is TGTGCCAGCAAAGCCGGGACAGGCTATGGCACTGAAGCTTTCTTT. This encodes CASKAGTGYGTEAFF.

This chain links TRBV11-3 with TRBJ2-2; possible D gene TRBD2, 5 bases. The CDR3 has 12 amino acids. V lost 9 bases, J lost 4 bases, and 9 bases lay in between. Germline assignment: CDR1 SGHNT and CDR2 YENEEA. As DNA, the CDR3 is TGTGCCAGTACGGCGGGCACCGGGGAGCTGTTTTTT. Its protein is CASTAGTGELFF.

The rearrangement joins TRBV2 to TRBJ2-7, with 7 bases aligning to TRBD1. The CDR3 runs to 13 residues. Germline-derived CDR1 and CDR2 are SNHLY and FYNNEI. The J segment lost 0 bases and the V segment lost 6 bases, leaving 2 bases of the junction unmatched. CDR3 amino acids: CASRGTVSYEQYF. The CDR3 DNA follows: TGTGCCAGCAGGGGGACAGTCTCCTACGAGCAGTACTTC.